These 15 T cell receptor beta chains came from one sample sequenced in a study of cytomegalovirus exposure and HLA in healthy donors. TCRdb keeps only in-frame clones here, not all; method: immunoSEQ multiplex PCR. In the table there are 110,000 to 150,000 clones, 85% to 90% of which are singletons. Material: PBMCs. These receptors came from a man between 18 and 35 years old in good health and CMV-seronegative.

The rearrangement uses TRBV6-1 and TRBJ1-1; 9 bases are a match to TRBD1. CDR1 and CDR2 (germline): MNHNS, SASEGT. V lost 6 bases and J lost 3; bases outside the gene matches: 5. The CDR3 sequence is 14 residues long. CDR3: CASRVTGGDTEAFF. As DNA, the CDR3 is TGTGCCAGCAGAGTTACAGGGGGCGACACTGAAGCTTTCTTT.

The chain employs TRBV28 and TRBJ2-1; TRBD2 agrees at 12 bases. The CDR3 totals 15 residues. Germline-derived CDR1 and CDR2 are MDHEN and SYDVKM. V gave up 6 bases and J gave up 9 bases; unmatched junction bases: 9. CDR3 residues: CASSQRLAGDPEQFF. The CDR3 DNA follows: TGTGCCAGCAGCCAAAGACTAGCGGGAGATCCTGAGCAGTTCTTC.

In this sample, this clone turned up once. This sequence joins TRBV9 and TRBJ2-1; tentative D call: TRBD2 (6 bases). The CDR3 length is 15 residues. V lost 0 bases and J 6 bases, leaving 13 bases between the germline ends. Germline CDR1 SGDLS, CDR2 YYNGEE. CDR3 in DNA: TGTGCCAGCAGCGTAGTACCAGCGGGTGGCAATGAGCAGTTCTTC. Translated: CASSVVPAGGNEQFF.

The chain carries TRBV18 and TRBJ1-1, with TRBD1 as a possible D gene (6 bases). The germline CDR1 and CDR2 sequences are KGHSH and LQKENI. V lost 2 bases to trimming and J lost 5 bases, with 15 bases between them. This CDR3 spans 15 amino acids. The CDR3 DNA sequence: TGTGCCAGCTCACCAGATACAGGGTTGGGAACTGAAGCTTTCTTT. Translation: CASSPDTGLGTEAFF.

This clone was seen a few times. This chain uses TRBV5-1 with TRBJ2-1, with a tentative D call TRBD1 (5 bases). CDR3 length: 12 residues. The V gene's germline CDR1 is SGHRS and CDR2 YFSETQ. Trimming cost V 0 bases and J 8 bases, with 6 bases left between them. The CDR3 region has the DNA TGCGCCAGCAGCTTGGCCAGGGATGAGCAGTTCTTC. Its translation is CASSLARDEQFF.

V is TRBV5-1 and J is TRBJ1-1, with a weak D call TRBD1 (5 bases). The CDR3 has 14 amino acids. The germline CDR1 and CDR2 sequences are SGHRS and YFSETQ. Trimming shortened V by 0 bases and J by 3 bases, and 9 bases separated the two germline ends. CDR3 coding DNA: TGCGCCAGCAGCTTGGCCACGGGGGACACTGAAGCTTTCTTT. This translates into CASSLATGDTEAFF.

The chain uses TRBV15 and TRBJ1-2; perhaps TRBD1 as D (5 bases). V shed 3 bases and J shed 5 bases, with 22 bases lying between them. The CDR3 is 17 residues long. CDR1 is LNHNV and CDR2 is YYDKDF in the germline V gene (reference sequence). This CDR3 reads CATSSILGRGESYGYTF. In DNA, the CDR3 is TGTGCCACCAGCAGTATATTAGGTAGGGGCGAAAGTTATGGCTACACCTTC.

The chain couples TRBV19 to TRBJ1-2, with TRBD1 matching over 8 bases. The CDR3 length is 16 residues. Germline loops: CDR1 LNHDA, CDR2 SQIVND (reference sequence). V trimming: 5 bases; J trimming: 8 bases; junction bases outside the gene matches: 16. The CDR3 nucleotides read TGTGCCAGTAGTCAAGGAGGACAGGGATCAGCGTGGGGCTACACCTTC. Translating it yields CASSQGGQGSAWGYTF.

The chain uses TRBV5-4 and TRBJ2-7; 10 positions match TRBD2. The CDR3 runs to 14 residues. The junction had 3 bases not matched to a gene; V was cut back by 1 base and J by 5 bases. Germline V gene data show CDR1 as SGHNT and CDR2 as YYREEE (reference sequence). As DNA, the CDR3 is TGTGCCAGCAGCTTGATCACTAGCGGGAACGAGCAGTACTTC. This translates into CASSLITSGNEQYF.

The V gene is TRBV4-1, the J gene TRBJ2-3, with D possibly matching TRBD2 (6 bases). The CDR3 has 15 residues. Trimming cost V 3 bases and J 2 bases, with 12 bases left between them. The V gene's germline CDR1 is MGHRA and CDR2 YSYEKL. CDR3 coding DNA: TGCGCCAGCAGCCAGTCGGGACTGTACACAGATACGCAGTATTTT. It yields the protein CASSQSGLYTDTQYF.

The chain joins TRBV6-1 to TRBJ2-7; D unclear. The CDR3 totals 15 residues. Trimming took off 2 bases at V and 0 bases at J, with 11 bases between the two ends. The germline V gene encodes CDR1 MNHNS and CDR2 SASEGT. CDR3 in DNA: TGTGCCAGCAGTGAATCAACAGATAGCTCCTACGAGCAGTACTTC. Its protein is CASSESTDSSYEQYF.

The rearrangement uses TRBV5-4 and TRBJ2-3; a weak D match, TRBD2 (5 bases). CDR1 and CDR2 (germline): SGHNT, YYREEE (reference sequence). The CDR3 extends over 13 amino acids. V was trimmed by 4 bases and J by 3 bases, leaving 9 bases between them. CDR3 protein: CASSGGRTDTQYF. In DNA form, the CDR3 reads TGTGCCAGCAGCGGCGGGCGGACAGATACGCAGTATTTT.

V is TRBV5-1 and J is TRBJ2-4, with D tentatively TRBD2 (5 bases). The ends were cut back, 1 base at V and 3 bases at J, with 17 bases in the middle. This CDR3 is 17 amino acids long. Germline CDR1 reads SGHRS; CDR2 reads YFSETQ. CDR3 amino acids: CASSLMGTSLHKNIQYF. In nucleotides, the CDR3 is TGCGCCAGCAGCTTGATGGGAACTAGTCTACACAAAAACATTCAGTACTTC.

In DNA, the CDR3 is TGTGCTAGTGGTTCGGGACAGCCTTCTGAAAAACTGTTTTTT. It yields the protein CASGSGQPSEKLFF. The rearrangement links TRBV12-5 to TRBJ1-4; 7 nucleotides match TRBD1. CDR3 length: 14 amino acids. The germline V gene has CDR1 LGHNT and CDR2 FRNRAP. J lost 7 bases, V lost 4 bases, and 6 bases had no gene match.

The chain carries TRBV5-6 and TRBJ1-2; 7 positions match TRBD1. This CDR3 has 16 amino acids. Per the germline V gene, CDR1 is SGHDT and CDR2 is YYEEEE. V shed 3 bases and J 10 bases; nucleotides not matched to a gene: 18. CDR3 amino acids: CASSSTSKMDRPNYTF. In DNA, the CDR3 is TGTGCCAGCAGCTCAACGAGTAAAATGGACAGGCCCAACTACACCTTC.